Listed below are T cell receptor beta chains from one sample, sequenced in a study of T-cell reconstitution after alpha-beta-depleted transplantation in children. In TCRdb, the PCR reads were re-called with MiXCR into one record per CDR3 protein. The sample consists of approximately 980,000 distinct CDR3 sequences, about 31% of them appearing once. The sample here was PBMCs, mostly from graft donor cells, taken 360 days after TCRalphabeta/CD19-depleted stem cell transplant. The receptors stem from a boy less than two years old who had a stem cell transplant for SCID, so the T cells may come from the graft donor. The CDR3 runs from the conserved cysteine through the conserved F or W. Each record gives: clone size, D gene, V gene, J gene, CDR3 DNA, CDR3 protein. The D gene is left open where the match is weak. Clone sizes are given selectively: once, few, many, or a class where the clone is expanded.

>few|NA|TRBV7-6|TRBJ2-7
TGTGCCAGCAGCCCAACGCCGGAAGGACTCCACGAGCAGTACTTC
CASSPTPEGLHEQYF
>NA|NA|TRBV13|TRBJ1-5
TGTGCCAGCAGCTTGGGGGAAGGGGTCCAGCCCCAGCATTTT
CASSLGEGVQPQHF
>NA|TRBD2|TRBV20-1|TRBJ2-1
TGCAGTGCCCCGAGACTAGCCCCGTACAATGAGCAGTTCTTC
CSAPRLAPYNEQFF
>few|NA|TRBV28|TRBJ1-5
TGTGCCAGCAGTTTATATGCACGGATGAAAAATAGCAATCAGCCCCAGCATTTT
CASSLYARMKNSNQPQHF
>NA|TRBD1|TRBV5-1|TRBJ2-7
TGCGCCAGCAGCTTGGCGTGGGACAGGGTGACCTACGAGCAGTACTTC
CASSLAWDRVTYEQYF
>NA|TRBD1|TRBV2|TRBJ2-2
TGTGCCTGCAGCCTAGGACAGGGTAGCTTCACCGCGAACACCGGGGAGCTGTTTTTT
CACSLGQGSFTANTGELFF
>NA|NA|TRBV4-1|TRBJ1-4
TGCGCCAGCAGCCCGAGCCGCACGGGCGGTAATGAAAAACTGTTTTTT
CASSPSRTGGNEKLFF
>NA|TRBD2|TRBV20-1|TRBJ2-2
TGCAGTGCCCATAGCGGGGGGCCGAACACCGGGGAGCTGTTTTTT
CSAHSGGPNTGELFF
>NA|NA|TRBV18|TRBJ2-4
TGTGCCAGCTCCGCCTACAGGGAATCGGAAAACATTCAGTACTTC
CASSAYRESENIQYF
>NA|TRBD1|TRBV5-1|TRBJ2-2
TGCGCCAGCAGCTTGGGGGACAGGGCCTCCGGGGAGCTGTTTTTT
CASSLGDRASGELFF
>NA|NA|TRBV7-2|TRBJ1-3
TGTGCCAGCAGCTTAGAGTGGCTTACGGGTGGAAACACCATATATTTT
CASSLEWLTGGNTIYF
>once|NA|TRBV3-1|TRBJ2-3
TGCTCCTGCAGGCCCCCCCCCGGGGACCGAAGCACAGATACGCAGTATTTT
CSCRPPPGDRSTDTQYF
>NA|NA|TRBV12-3/TRBV12-4|TRBJ2-1
TGTGCCAGCAGTTCATGGGGGGCACTCTCCTACAATGAGCAGTTCTTC
CASSSWGALSYNEQFF
>few|NA|TRBV6-2/TRBV6-3|TRBJ1-5
TGTGCCAGCAGTTATGGGCAGGGCGGTCAGCCCCAGCATTTT
CASSYGQGGQPQHF
>NA|NA|TRBV2|TRBJ2-1
TGTGCCAGCAGTGAATCACGAATAGGGTCCCATGAGCAGTTCTTC
CASSESRIGSHEQFF
>NA|NA|TRBV5-1|TRBJ2-7
TGCGCCAGCAGCTTCACTTCACAGGGAATCTCGGGGGAGCAGTACTTC
CASSFTSQGISGEQYF
>NA|TRBD1|TRBV6-5|TRBJ2-6
TGTGCCAGCAGTTACCCTCCTTTCAGGGGGATGGCCAACGTCCTGACTTTC
CASSYPPFRGMANVLTF
>NA|NA|TRBV5-1|TRBJ1-1
TGCGCCAGCAGCAAGAGGGGTCCGAACACTGAAGCTTTCTTT
CASSKRGPNTEAFF
>few|NA|TRBV3-1|TRBJ2-7
TGTGCCAGCAGCCAACAGACGGATACGTACTTC
CASSQQTDTYF
>NA|NA|TRBV20-1|TRBJ2-7
TGCAGTGCTAGTGGGGCACAGTGCCCGTCCTACGAGCAGTACTTC
CSASGAQCPSYEQYF
>NA|TRBD2|TRBV6-2/TRBV6-3|TRBJ2-1
TGTGCCAGCAGCCTCCGGGACTATCCTAATGAGCAGTTCTTC
CASSLRDYPNEQFF
>NA|NA|TRBV9|TRBJ2-3
TGTGCCAGCAGCGTAGGAGGGTCTAATCAGGCTACGCAGTATTTT
CASSVGGSNQATQYF
>few|NA|TRBV10-2|TRBJ2-3
TGCGCCAGCAGTGCCGACAGAGGCTATAGCACAGATACGCAGTATTTT
CASSADRGYSTDTQYF